Below, 25 T cell receptor beta chains from the same sample are listed, as sequenced in a study of T cells in Graves' hyperthyroidism and ophthalmopathy. Authors of the study amplified TCR beta CDR3 regions from RNA transcripts. The HTBI primer set drove a first-round RT-PCR of the TCR CDR3. TCRdb reprocessed the multiplex PCR reads via MiXCR and lists one record per CDR3 protein. Of about 530,000 distinct CDR3 sequences listed, about 15% are singletons. Sequencing was done on a sample of blood. The receptors come from a woman younger than 30 with Graves' ophthalmopathy.

This clonotype has at least ten counts. The gene calls are TRBV7-2 and TRBJ2-3; D uncertain. This CDR3 is 15 amino acids long. The V end was cut by 6 bases, the J end by 1 base, with 14 bases between. Germline V CDR1 and CDR2: SGHTA, FQGNSA. This CDR3 is CASSFGNPGTDTQYF. CDR3 coding DNA: TGTGCCAGCAGTTTTGGTAACCCCGGCACAGATACGCAGTATTTT.

This clonotype occurred many times. The chain combines TRBV7-2 with TRBJ2-5, with TRBD1 as a possible D gene (6 bases). The CDR3 covers 13 residues. The V gene's germline CDR1 is SGHTA and CDR2 FQGNSA. The ends were cut back, 5 bases at V and 5 bases at J, with 12 bases in the middle. The CDR3 region is CASSMTGYETQYF. The CDR3 DNA reads TGTGCCAGCAGCATGACAGGTTATGAGACCCAGTACTTC.

This clonotype was counted many times. The chain uses TRBV6-1 and TRBJ1-6, with no clear D. The CDR3 is made up of 15 amino acids. The ends were cut back, 5 bases at V and 9 bases at J, with 17 bases in the middle. From germline, CDR1 is MNHNS and CDR2 SASEGT. The CDR3 nucleotides are TGTGCCAGCAGTTCCACGACGCCGGTTCGTTCACCCCTCCACTTT. Encoded protein: CASSSTTPVRSPLHF.

Turning to this clonotype: One end of the junction does not line up with germline, which may come from a read error. The chain couples TRBV19 to TRBJ2-7, with TRBD1 matching over 8 bases. The CDR3 spans 15 residues. Germline assignment: CDR1 LNHDA and CDR2 SQIVND (reference sequence). CDR3 in DNA: TGTGCCAGTAGTATAGTGGCAGGGGGCCTCTACGAGCAGAACTTC. It translates to CASSIVAGGLYEQNF.

This clonotype was seen a few times. The chain combines TRBV19 with TRBJ2-1; TRBD2 is a possible D gene (6 bases). Trimming stripped 7 bases from V and 5 bases from J, with 18 bases between. CDR1 LNHDA and CDR2 SQIVND come from the germline V gene (reference sequence). The CDR3 extends over 15 amino acids. CDR3 bases: TGTGCCAGTAATCTAGGGACTCCCTCTAACAATGAGCAGTTCTTC. It yields the protein CASNLGTPSNNEQFF. The variable domain in full, with the rest retrieved from reference TRBV19 and TRBJ2-1, is DGGITQSPKYLFRKEGQNVTLSCEQNLNHDAMYWYRQDPGQGLRLIYYSQIVNDFQKGDIAEGYSVSREKKESFPLTVTSAQKNPTAFYLCASNLGTPSNNEQFFGPGTRLTVL.

This clonotype has a handful of counts. The rearrangement joins TRBV6-1 to TRBJ1-6; 9 bases are a match to TRBD1. The V gene's germline CDR1 is MNHNS and CDR2 SASEGT. V dropped 6 bases and J dropped 5; count of bases not matched to a gene: 8. The CDR3 is 16 residues long. The CDR3 region is CASRGAGQGNNSPLHF. The CDR3 DNA is TGTGCCAGCAGAGGAGCGGGACAGGGAAATAATTCACCCCTCCACTTT.

This clonotype was seen at least ten times. This sequence joins TRBV20-1 and TRBJ1-1; no reliable D call. Germline V CDR1 and CDR2: DFQATT, SNEGSKA (reference sequence). The CDR3 length is 12 residues. Trimming removed 3 bases from V and 1 base from J, with 6 bases in between. The CDR3 sequence is CSASQQNTEAFF. For the CDR3, the DNA is TGCAGTGCTAGTCAACAGAACACTGAAGCTTTCTTT.

There are many counts of this clonotype. One junction end disagrees with the germline gene, perhaps due to a read error. This chain uses TRBV11-2 with TRBJ2-7; 8 positions agree with TRBD1. This CDR3 spans 15 amino acids. Germline V gene data show CDR1 as SGHAT and CDR2 as FQNNGV. The CDR3 is CASSLEGTGAYVQYF. The CDR3 DNA follows: TGTGCCAGCAGCTTAGAAGGGACAGGAGCCTACGTGCAGTACTTC.

V gene TRBV19 combines with J gene TRBJ2-1; perhaps TRBD2 as D (5 bases). V was clipped by 4 bases and J by 3 bases, with 10 bases between them. Germline-derived CDR1 and CDR2 are LNHDA and SQIVND (reference sequence). The CDR3 loop spans 14 amino acids. CDR3 in amino acids: CASSKATSYNEQFF. The CDR3 bases are TGTGCCAGTAGTAAGGCAACTAGCTACAATGAGCAGTTCTTC.

In this sample, this clonotype turned up a few times. J is TRBJ2-7 and V is TRBV14; a possible D gene is TRBD1 (6 bases). Trimming took 4 bases from V and 3 from J, leaving 16 bases between them. Per germline, CDR1 SGHDN and CDR2 FVKESK. The CDR3 length is 15 residues. CDR3 bases: TGTGCCAGCAGCCCCATCCGGGACACGGACTACGAGCAGTACTTC. Translating it yields CASSPIRDTDYEQYF.

Many counts were recorded for this clonotype. V gene TRBV5-1 combines with J gene TRBJ1-1, with TRBD1 matching 7 bases. The CDR3 totals 17 residues. Germline-derived CDR1 and CDR2 are SGHRS and YFSETQ. With 0 bases clipped from V and 1 base from J, the junction kept 9 bases outside the gene matches. In DNA form, the CDR3 reads TGCGCCAGCAGCTTGGCCGGACTACAGGGGCCGAACACTGAAGCTTTCTTT. Protein product: CASSLAGLQGPNTEAFF. The full variable domain, its missing parts supplied by reference TRBV5-1 and TRBJ1-1, is KAGVTQTPRYLIKTRGQQVTLSCSPISGHRSVSWYQQTPGQGLQFLFEYFSETQRNKGNFPGRFSGRQFSNSRSEMNVSTLELGDSALYLCASSLAGLQGPNTEAFFGQGTRLTVV.

This CDR3 reads CASSFSGEGSEAFF. CDR3 nucleotides: TGCGCCAGCAGCTTCTCAGGCGAGGGGTCTGAAGCTTTCTTT. The chain links TRBV5-1 to TRBJ1-1; D might be TRBD1 (5 bases). CDR1 and CDR2 (germline): SGHRS, YFSETQ. CDR3 length: 14 amino acids. V gave up 2 bases and J gave up 6 bases, with 14 bases separating them.

There are many counts of this clonotype. The chain combines TRBV3-1 with TRBJ2-7; 9 bases agree with TRBD2. The ends lost 1 base at V and 6 bases at J; junction bases unmatched: 7. CDR3 size: 15 residues. Germline V gives CDR1 LGHDT, CDR2 YNNKEL (reference sequence). The CDR3 nucleotides are TGTGCCAGCAGCCAAGTAGCGGGAGCTTCTTCCGAGCAGTACTTC. Amino acids: CASSQVAGASSEQYF.

This clonotype was detected ten times or more. The CDR3 is CASSLPPAGSYSYEQYF. The CDR3 DNA reads as TGCGCCAGCAGCTTGCCCCCTGCGGGCAGTTACTCCTACGAGCAGTACTTC. This chain connects TRBV5-1 to TRBJ2-7; the D gene is possibly TRBD2 (5 bases). The V gene's germline CDR1 is SGHRS and CDR2 YFSETQ. The CDR3 contains 17 residues. With 1 base removed from V and 0 bases from J, the gap between germline ends came to 17 bases.

Notes on this clonotype: A junction end diverges from the germline sequence, so it may reflect a read error. This chain connects TRBV28 to TRBJ2-5, with a possible D match to TRBD1 (6 bases). In germline, CDR1 is MDHEN, CDR2 SYDVKM. This CDR3 is built from 16 residues. The chain's CDR3 is CASSWGPYNTQETQCF. The CDR3 coding sequence is TGTGCCAGCAGTTGGGGGCCTTACAATACCCAAGAGACCCAGTGCTTC.

J is TRBJ2-2 and V is TRBV20-1; TRBD2 matches at 11 bases. CDR3 size: 15 residues. Germline values: CDR1 DFQATT, CDR2 SNEGSKA (reference sequence). The J segment lost 8 bases and the V segment lost 7 bases, leaving 12 bases of the junction unmatched. CDR3 sequence: CSVIRTSGYTGELFF. The CDR3 DNA follows: TGCAGTGTTATTAGGACTAGCGGGTATACAGGGGAGCTGTTTTTT.

The chain recombines TRBV5-1 with TRBJ2-3, with D possibly matching TRBD2 (6 bases). The CDR3 loop spans 16 amino acids. Germline CDR1 is SGHRS and CDR2 is YFSETQ. V was trimmed by 7 bases and J by 0 bases, leaving 18 bases between them. The CDR3: CASSRLTGTSTDTQYF. CDR3 sequence (DNA): TGCGCCAGCTCCCGTTTGACCGGGACTAGCACAGATACGCAGTATTTT. Filled out from reference TRBV5-1 and TRBJ2-3, the complete variable domain reads KAGVTQTPRYLIKTRGQQVTLSCSPISGHRSVSWYQQTPGQGLQFLFEYFSETQRNKGNFPGRFSGRQFSNSRSEMNVSTLELGDSALYLCASSRLTGTSTDTQYFGPGTRLTVL.

This clonotype appeared many times. The chain combines TRBV6-1 with TRBJ2-7, with D tentatively TRBD1 or TRBD2 (6 bases each). The germline gives CDR1 MNHNS, CDR2 SASEGT. With 6 bases removed from V and 3 bases from J, the gap between germline ends came to 15 bases. The CDR3 length is 14 residues. The CDR3 DNA is TGTGCCAGCAGCGGGGGCCAGATAGACTACGAGCAGTACTTC. Its protein is CASSGGQIDYEQYF.

V is TRBV5-8 and J is TRBJ2-1; 11 bases are shared with TRBD2. The CDR3 length is 17 residues. Germline-derived CDR1 and CDR2 are SGHTS and YDEGEE. After removal of 0 bases from V and 5 bases from J, the junction contained 7 bases not matched to a gene. The CDR3, as DNA: TGTGCCAGCAGCTTGGTCTGGACTAGCGGGTGGAACAATGAGCAGTTCTTC. Protein product: CASSLVWTSGWNNEQFF.

There are a few counts of this clonotype. V and J are TRBV30 and TRBJ2-5; D gene ambiguous. Per the germline V gene, CDR1 is GTSNPN and CDR2 is SVGIG (reference sequence). Trimming shortened V by 2 bases and J by 3 bases, and 10 bases separated the two germline ends. The CDR3 is 13 residues long. The CDR3 region has the DNA TGTGCCTGGAGTAATGGGTGGGAAGAGACCCAGTACTTC. Residues: CAWSNGWEETQYF.

This clonotype was seen at least ten times. The V gene is TRBV30, the J gene TRBJ2-5, with unresolved D. Trimming took 3 bases from V and 2 from J, leaving 13 bases between them. The CDR3 covers 14 residues. Germline CDR1 GTSNPN, CDR2 SVGIG (reference sequence). This CDR3 reads CAWSRASGQETQYF. CDR3 bases: TGTGCCTGGAGCCGGGCCTCGGGTCAAGAGACCCAGTACTTC. Based on the CDR3 plus reference TRBV30 and TRBJ2-5, the full variable domain is SQTIHQWPATLVQPVGSPLSLECTVEGTSNPNLYWYRQAAGRGLQLLFYSVGIGQISSEVPQNLSASRPQDRQFILSSKKLLLSDSGFYLCAWSRASGQETQYFGPGTRLLVL.

The table lists this clonotype with a few counts. This chain joins TRBV11-3 and TRBJ2-6, with D possibly TRBD2 on 5 matching bases. The CDR3 has 17 residues. Germline V lookup: CDR1 SGHNT, CDR2 YENEEA. Trimming stripped 0 bases from V and 3 bases from J, with 12 bases between. The CDR3 coding sequence is TGTGCCAGCAGCTTAGAAGTGACTACCGATGGGGCCAACGTCCTGACTTTC. Its translation is CASSLEVTTDGANVLTF.

A few counts support this clonotype. The CDR3 region has the DNA TGTGCCAGTAGCTACTGGGACCTCAGCTCCTACAATGAGCAGTTCTTC. Amino acid sequence: CASSYWDLSSYNEQFF. The chain couples TRBV19 to TRBJ2-1; D might be TRBD1 or TRBD2, each matching 5 bases. The CDR3 length is 16 residues. The germline V and J ends were trimmed by 6 bases and 0 bases, with 15 bases remaining between them. Germline CDR1 and CDR2: LNHDA and SQIVND (reference sequence).

This clonotype came up many times. This chain connects TRBV30 to TRBJ1-1; no firm D call. V dropped 0 bases and J dropped 6 bases, with 8 bases sitting between them. Germline V gene sequence: CDR1 GTSNPN, CDR2 SVGIG (reference sequence). The length of the CDR3 is 12 residues. The CDR3 DNA reads as TGTGCCTGGAGTGTGGGGAGCCCTGAAGCTTTCTTT. It translates to CAWSVGSPEAFF.

A note on this clonotype: A read error may be the cause here, since a much bigger clone is one base away. The gene calls are TRBV3-1 and TRBJ1-1; D may be TRBD1 (5 bases). The length of the CDR3 is 14 residues. Germline CDR1 is LGHDT and CDR2 is YNNKEL (reference sequence). V lost 1 base, J lost 10 bases, and 16 bases lay in between. The CDR3 loop reads CASSQGGVSYGAFF. The DNA of the CDR3 is TGTGCCAGCAGCCAAGGGGGCGTATCGTATGGAGCTTTCTTT.